Below, 31 T cell receptor beta chains from the same sample are listed, as sequenced in a study of identical twins. TCRdb re-called the 5' RACE reads through MiXCR, storing one row per CDR3 protein. This sample has around 240,000 distinct CDR3 sequences, with approximately 7% found just once. In addition, the sample was reused for a study of yellow fever vaccine responses in identical twins.

Sequencing input: memory (CD45RO+) T cells sorted from blood. The receptors originated from a woman younger than 30 in good health.

This chain joins TRBV5-5 and TRBJ2-7; the D call may be TRBD1 or TRBD2 (6 bases each). The germline V and J ends were trimmed by 9 bases and 2 bases, with 15 bases remaining between them. There are 13 residues in the CDR3. Germline CDR1 and CDR2: SGHKS and YYEKEE (reference sequence). CDR3 residues: CATGGLEAYEQYF. As DNA, the CDR3 is TGTGCCACCGGGGGCCTAGAGGCCTACGAGCAGTACTTC.

The J gene is TRBJ1-6, the V gene TRBV11-3; D call uncertain. The CDR3 spans 16 residues. Germline CDR1 and CDR2: SGHNT and YENEEA. Trimming removed 5 bases at V and 0 bases at J, with 11 bases between. For the CDR3, the DNA is TGTGCCAGCAGCCCTAGCTGGAGCTCCTATAATTCACCCCTCCACTTT. Translation gives CASSPSWSSYNSPLHF. The full variable domain, completed using reference TRBV11-3 and TRBJ1-6, is EAGVVQSPRYKIIEKKQPVAFWCNPISGHNTLYWYLQNLGQGPELLIRYENEEAVDDSQLPKDRFSAERLKGVDSTLKIQPAELGDSAVYLCASSPSWSSYNSPLHFGNGTRLTVT.

V and J are TRBV6-1 and TRBJ1-2, with a possible D match to TRBD1 (5 bases). The V end was cut by 6 bases, the J end by 8 bases, with 28 bases between. Germline lookup yields CDR1 MNHNS and CDR2 SASEGT. This CDR3 is built from 17 residues. This CDR3 reads CASRPSPGASSGLGYTF. CDR3 sequence (DNA): TGTGCCAGCAGGCCCTCCCCCGGCGCGAGCTCGGGGCTGGGCTACACCTTC.

V gene TRBV7-7 combines with J gene TRBJ2-2; D assignment may be TRBD1 or TRBD2 (6 bases each). Germline assignment: CDR1 SSHAT and CDR2 FNYEAQ (reference sequence). The V end was cut by 4 bases, the J end by 6 bases, with 12 bases between. CDR3 length: 14 residues. CDR3 nucleotides: TGTGCCAGCAGCTCGGCTGGGGGGCCCGGGGAGCTGTTTTTT. Translating it yields CASSSAGGPGELFF.

In this sample, this clonotype turned up a few times. CDR3 protein: CSAREGGLVVYGYTF. In DNA form, the CDR3 reads TGCAGTGCTAGAGAGGGGGGGCTGGTTGTCTATGGCTACACCTTC. The chain combines TRBV20-1 with TRBJ1-2, with a tentative D call TRBD1 (6 bases). V was clipped by 0 bases and J by 4 bases, with 15 bases between them. The CDR3 runs to 15 residues. The germline CDR1 and CDR2 sequences are DFQATT and SNEGSKA (reference sequence).

This clonotype was counted many times. The chain links TRBV7-8 to TRBJ1-1, with D hard to call. Trimming cost V 1 base and J 6 bases, with 15 bases left between them. The germline CDR1 and CDR2 sequences are SGHVS and FQNEAQ. The CDR3 consists of 15 residues. CDR3: CASSLVDEGISEAFF. The CDR3 bases are TGTGCCAGCAGCTTAGTAGATGAGGGAATCTCTGAAGCTTTCTTT.

In its sample, this clonotype was seen a few times. V and J are TRBV9 and TRBJ2-2; no clear D. From germline, CDR1 is SGDLS and CDR2 YYNGEE. V dropped 2 bases and J dropped 0 bases, with 8 bases sitting between them. This CDR3 comprises 15 residues. The CDR3 protein is CASSVTASNTGELFF. CDR3 nucleotides: TGTGCCAGCAGCGTTACAGCATCGAACACCGGGGAGCTGTTTTTT.

This clonotype was recorded a few times. V and J are TRBV28 and TRBJ2-1; TRBD1 might be the D (6 bases). With 6 bases removed from V and 0 bases from J, the gap between germline ends came to 15 bases. The CDR3 is 16 residues long. Germline CDR1 and CDR2: MDHEN and SYDVKM. The CDR3 sequence: CASRGNDRFSYNEQFF. In nucleotides, the CDR3 is TGTGCCAGCAGGGGAAACGACAGGTTCTCCTACAATGAGCAGTTCTTC.

A few counts support this clonotype. This chain joins TRBV5-6 and TRBJ2-3, with TRBD2 matching 11 bases. V shed 2 bases, J shed 6 bases, and the junction held 11 bases outside the gene matches. Germline CDR1 reads SGHDT; CDR2 reads YYEEEE. The CDR3 runs 17 residues. The CDR3 nucleotides read TGTGCCAGCAGCTTTCCGGGACTAGCGGAGGGGAGGGATACGCAGTATTTT. Its protein product is CASSFPGLAEGRDTQYF.

This rearrangement joins TRBV20-1 to TRBJ2-7, with TRBD2 as a possible D gene (5 bases). Per germline, CDR1 DFQATT and CDR2 SNEGSKA (reference sequence). Trimming removed 3 bases from V and 0 bases from J, with 15 bases in between. CDR3 size: 15 residues. For the CDR3, the DNA is TGCAGTGCTAGTATGGGTAGAGGGAGCTCCTACGAGCAGTACTTC. Its translation: CSASMGRGSSYEQYF.

This clonotype was observed at least ten times. The V gene is TRBV20-1, the J gene TRBJ2-7; TRBD2 matches at 7 bases. Germline-derived CDR1 and CDR2 are DFQATT and SNEGSKA (reference sequence). V was pared by 3 bases and J by 5 bases, with 4 bases of the junction left unmatched. CDR3 length: 12 residues. CDR3 bases: TGCAGTGCTAGGGGAGGGAACCACGAGCAGTACTTC. This codes for CSARGGNHEQYF.

The rearrangement uses TRBV9 and TRBJ1-1, with D perhaps matching TRBD1 (6 bases). Trimming left V 0 bases short and J 5 bases short, with 14 bases between. Per germline, CDR1 SGDLS and CDR2 YYNGEE. This CDR3 is built from 15 residues. CDR3 nucleotides: TGTGCCAGCAGCGTAGAAGGGGGGGTAGGGACTGAAGCTTTCTTT. Translation gives CASSVEGGVGTEAFF.

This clonotype was observed a few times. Since a much larger clone is just one base distant, this may be a read error. The CDR3: CASKVRDGQNAEAFF. The CDR3 coding sequence is TGCGCCAGCAAGGTGAGAGACGGCCAGAACGCTGAAGCTTTCTTT. This chain links TRBV5-1 with TRBJ1-1; D remains unclear. This CDR3 comprises 15 residues. Germline-derived CDR1 and CDR2 are SGHRS and YFSETQ.

This clonotype was recorded a few times. The chain is built from TRBV6-2 or TRBV6-3 and TRBJ2-7; 7 nucleotides agree with TRBD1. The CDR3 is 15 residues long. The junction had 7 bases not matched to a gene; V was cut back by 0 bases and J by 5 bases. CDR1 is MNHEY, CDR2 SVGEGT, per germline. The DNA for the CDR3 is TGTGCCAGCAGTTACTCTCATCAGGGGGTGGACGAGCAGTACGTC. It is translated as CASSYSHQGVDEQYV.

This clonotype occurred a few times. The V call is TRBV5-1, the J call TRBJ2-1, with 10 bases matching TRBD2. V lost 4 bases to trimming and J lost 10 bases; unmatched junction nucleotides: 11. Germline loops: CDR1 SGHRS, CDR2 YFSETQ. CDR3 length: 15 residues. The CDR3 coding sequence is TGCGCCAGCAGCCCCGGATGGCTAGCGGGGGTCGAGCAGTTCTTC. This codes for CASSPGWLAGVEQFF.

This clonotype was recorded at least ten times. This chain uses TRBV25-1 with TRBJ1-2; D ambiguous. This CDR3 is 13 amino acids long. CDR1 MGHDK and CDR2 SYGVNS come from the germline V gene. With 4 bases removed from V and 8 bases from J, the gap between germline ends came to 14 bases. The CDR3 is CASSVTRAEGYTF. Written as DNA, the CDR3 is TGTGCCAGCAGTGTCACTAGGGCGGAGGGCTACACCTTC.

This clonotype was seen more than once but under ten times. The chain has TRBV3-1 and TRBJ2-1; D possibly uses TRBD1 or TRBD2 (6 bases each). Germline-derived CDR1 and CDR2 are LGHDT and YNNKEL (reference sequence). The V and J ends lost 4 bases and 4 bases respectively, with 17 bases between them. The CDR3 is made up of 16 amino acids. Written as DNA, the CDR3 is TGTGCCAGCAGCCTCATTTGGGGGGACACATACAATGAGCAGTTCTTC. It yields the protein CASSLIWGDTYNEQFF.

Only a few counts were recorded for this clonotype. The J gene is TRBJ2-1, the V gene TRBV11-2, with TRBD2 matching over 13 bases. Trimming at V came to 5 bases and at J to 0 bases, leaving 13 bases not matched to a gene. Per germline, CDR1 SGHAT and CDR2 FQNNGV. The CDR3 contains 20 residues. Here the CDR3 reads CASSARSGTSGVSSYNEQFF. In nucleotides, the CDR3 is TGTGCCAGCAGCGCCCGGTCCGGGACTAGCGGGGTCAGCTCCTACAATGAGCAGTTCTTC.

This clonotype was counted many times. The genes are TRBV29-1 and TRBJ1-5; D might be TRBD1 (6 bases). Between the trimmed V and J ends, which lost 6 bases and 0 bases, there was a span of 6 bases. The CDR3 covers 12 residues. CDR1 SQVTM and CDR2 ANQGSEA come from the germline V gene. The CDR3 reads CSVQGSNQPQHF. The CDR3, as DNA: TGCAGCGTACAGGGTAGCAATCAGCCCCAGCATTTT. Full variable domain (rest looked up from reference TRBV29-1 and TRBJ1-5): SAVISQKPSRDICQRGTSLTIQCQVDSQVTMMFWYRQQPGQSLTLIATANQGSEATYESGFVIDKFPISRPNLTFSTLTVSNMSPEDSSIYLCSVQGSNQPQHFGDGTRLSIL.

The V and J genes are TRBV15 and TRBJ2-1; TRBD2 agrees at 13 bases. The germline gives CDR1 LNHNV, CDR2 YYDKDF (reference sequence). The CDR3 sequence is 16 residues long. Losses at the gene ends were 5 bases for V and 7 bases for J; bases not matched to a gene: 8. As DNA, the CDR3 is TGTGCCACCAGCGGGGGGACTAGCGGGAATGTAAATGAGCAGTTCTTC. It is translated as CATSGGTSGNVNEQFF.

This clonotype was counted only a few times. This chain uses TRBV5-1 with TRBJ2-7; 7 bases map to TRBD2. The V and J ends lost 2 bases and 2 bases, in that order; junction bases with no gene match: 4. The CDR3 has 14 residues. Germline V CDR1 and CDR2: SGHRS, YFSETQ. CDR3 in amino acids: CASSLQTSTYEQYF. In DNA, the CDR3 is TGCGCCAGCAGCTTACAGACTAGCACCTACGAGCAGTACTTC.

This clonotype came up a few times. The J gene is TRBJ2-1, the V gene TRBV11-1; D is unclear. Trimming took 0 bases from V and 0 from J, leaving 15 bases between them. The CDR3 covers 18 residues. Germline V gene lookup returns CDR1 SGHAT and CDR2 FQDESV (reference sequence). DNA of the CDR3: TGTGCCAGCAGCTTAGCTCCGGGCCCCATTGGCTCCTACAATGAGCAGTTCTTC. This translates into CASSLAPGPIGSYNEQFF.

This clonotype was detected many times. The V gene is TRBV7-9, the J gene TRBJ2-2, with D tentatively TRBD1 (5 bases). Germline values: CDR1 SEHNR, CDR2 FQNEAQ (reference sequence). Trimming took 0 bases from V and 6 from J, leaving 8 bases between them. The CDR3 runs to 14 residues. CDR3 sequence (DNA): TGTGCCAGCAGCTTAGCCTGGGGCCCCGGGGAGCTGTTTTTT. Protein: CASSLAWGPGELFF. The variable domain in full, completed from reference TRBV7-9 and TRBJ2-2, reads DTGVSQNPRHKITKRGQNVTFRCDPISEHNRLYWYRQTLGQGPEFLTYFQNEAQLEKSRLLSDRFSAERPKGSFSTLEIQRTEQGDSAMYLCASSLAWGPGELFFGEGSRLTVL.

The chain links TRBV6-5 to TRBJ1-2; D call uncertain. Germline-derived CDR1 and CDR2 are MNHEY and SVGAGI. The CDR3 has 12 residues. The V end lost 0 bases, the J end lost 8 bases, and 7 bases lay between the germline ends. In DNA form, the CDR3 reads TGTGCCAGCAGTTACTCTGGGCGGGGCTACACCTTC. As protein: CASSYSGRGYTF.

This clonotype has just a few counts. V is TRBV7-2 and J is TRBJ1-5; 7 positions match TRBD1. Germline CDR1 is SGHTA and CDR2 is FQGNSA. The CDR3 sequence is 14 residues long. V shed 5 bases and J 4 bases; nucleotides not matched to a gene: 5. This CDR3 reads CASSVQGWNQPQHF. The CDR3 DNA sequence: TGTGCCAGCAGCGTACAGGGGTGGAATCAGCCCCAGCATTTT.

The chain has TRBV5-1 and TRBJ2-7, with D uncertain. Deletions cut 0 bases from V and 3 bases from J, with 10 bases between. Germline CDR1 SGHRS, CDR2 YFSETQ. The CDR3 is made up of 14 amino acids. This CDR3 is CASSLAAGNYEQYF. As DNA, the CDR3 is TGCGCCAGCAGCTTGGCAGCAGGCAACTACGAGCAGTACTTC.

A few counts support this clonotype. The chain carries TRBV6-5 and TRBJ1-1; a possible D gene is TRBD1 (5 bases). This CDR3 is 15 amino acids long. The germline V gene has CDR1 MNHEY and CDR2 SVGAGI. V shed 2 bases and J shed 4 bases, with 14 bases lying between them. The CDR3 spells CASSYLQASGTEAFF. Here the CDR3 DNA reads TGTGCCAGCAGTTACCTACAGGCGAGTGGCACTGAAGCTTTCTTT.

This clonotype showed up just a few times. The genes are TRBV29-1 and TRBJ2-4, with no clear D. There are 16 residues in the CDR3. Per the germline V gene, CDR1 is SQVTM and CDR2 is ANQGSEA. Trimming pared 0 bases from V and 3 bases from J, leaving 15 bases between. CDR3 amino acids: CSVEEARAKLKNIQYF. The DNA for the CDR3 is TGCAGCGTTGAAGAGGCCAGAGCAAAACTCAAAAACATTCAGTACTTC. Full variable domain (missing parts from reference TRBV29-1 and TRBJ2-4): SAVISQKPSRDICQRGTSLTIQCQVDSQVTMMFWYRQQPGQSLTLIATANQGSEATYESGFVIDKFPISRPNLTFSTLTVSNMSPEDSSIYLCSVEEARAKLKNIQYFGAGTRLSVL.

This clonotype showed up just a few times. The V gene is TRBV19, the J gene TRBJ1-1, with 7 bases identical to TRBD1. The CDR3 covers 15 residues. Germline CDR1 LNHDA, CDR2 SQIVND (reference sequence). V lost 6 bases, J lost 4 bases, and 11 bases stayed unmatched. CDR3 residues: CASRPDRATGTEAFF. The CDR3 nucleotides are TGTGCCAGTAGACCTGACAGGGCAACGGGCACTGAAGCTTTCTTT.

This clonotype was detected ten times or more. This chain links TRBV29-1 with TRBJ2-3; TRBD1 aligns across 9 bases. Germline V gene lookup returns CDR1 SQVTM and CDR2 ANQGSEA. The CDR3 is made up of 14 amino acids. The ends lost 4 bases at V and 1 base at J; junction bases unmatched: 3. The CDR3 loop is CSVGRTGGTDTQYF. As DNA, the CDR3 is TGCAGCGTTGGCAGGACAGGGGGCACAGATACGCAGTATTTT.

Ten or more counts support this clonotype. The rearrangement links TRBV7-9 to TRBJ2-2; D is possibly TRBD2 (6 bases). The CDR3 has 15 residues. The V end lost 3 bases, the J end lost 1 base, and 9 bases lay between the germline ends. The germline V gene has CDR1 SEHNR and CDR2 FQNEAQ (reference sequence). CDR3 residues: CASSFTGGNTGELFF. Written as DNA, the CDR3 is TGTGCCAGCAGCTTTACCGGGGGGAACACCGGGGAGCTGTTTTTT. Combining the CDR3 with reference TRBV7-9 and TRBJ2-2 gives the whole variable domain DTGVSQNPRHKITKRGQNVTFRCDPISEHNRLYWYRQTLGQGPEFLTYFQNEAQLEKSRLLSDRFSAERPKGSFSTLEIQRTEQGDSAMYLCASSFTGGNTGELFFGEGSRLTVL.